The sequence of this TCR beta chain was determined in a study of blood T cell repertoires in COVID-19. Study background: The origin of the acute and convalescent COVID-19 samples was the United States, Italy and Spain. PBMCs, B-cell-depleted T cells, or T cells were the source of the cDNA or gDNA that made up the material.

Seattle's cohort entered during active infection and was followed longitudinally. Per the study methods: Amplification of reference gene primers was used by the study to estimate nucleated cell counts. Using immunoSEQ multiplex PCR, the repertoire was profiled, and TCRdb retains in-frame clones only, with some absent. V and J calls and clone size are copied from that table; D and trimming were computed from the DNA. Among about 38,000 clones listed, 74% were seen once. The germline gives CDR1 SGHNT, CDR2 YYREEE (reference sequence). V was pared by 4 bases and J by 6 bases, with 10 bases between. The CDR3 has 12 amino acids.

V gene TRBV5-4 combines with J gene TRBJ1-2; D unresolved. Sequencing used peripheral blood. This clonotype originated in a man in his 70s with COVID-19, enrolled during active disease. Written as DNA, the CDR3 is TGTGCCAGCAGCAAGCCGAGGGATGGCTACACCTTC. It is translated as CASSKPRDGYTF.